The 16 T cell receptor beta chains given below trace back to one sample, sequenced in a study of T cell responses to AZD1222 COVID-19 vaccine. Using immunoSEQ multiplex PCR, the repertoire was profiled, and TCRdb retains in-frame clones only, with some absent. The sample contains 95,000 to 130,000 clones, 70% to 90% of which appear only once. The starting material was peripheral blood, obtained on day 0 of MenACWY control vaccination. These receptor sequences come from an adult in good health.

The gene calls are TRBV28 and TRBJ2-2; weak D call: TRBD2 (5 bases). The CDR3 is 13 residues long. The V end lost 6 bases, the J end lost 1 base, and 6 bases lay between the germline ends. From germline, CDR1 is MDHEN and CDR2 SYDVKM. CDR3 loop: CASSGVNTGELFF. The DNA of the CDR3 is TGTGCCAGCAGCGGGGTGAACACCGGGGAGCTGTTTTTT.

The rearrangement links TRBV27 to TRBJ1-2; tentative D call: TRBD1 (5 bases). The CDR3 runs 13 residues. Germline loops: CDR1 MNHEY, CDR2 SMNVEV (reference sequence). Trimming removed 5 bases at V and 4 bases at J, with 11 bases between. CDR3 bases: TGTGCCAGCAGTCCGATAGACAGCTATGGCTACACCTTC. This encodes CASSPIDSYGYTF.

J is TRBJ2-1 and V is TRBV4-2, with D hard to call. The CDR3 is made up of 16 amino acids. V lost 3 bases and J 0 bases, leaving 12 bases between the germline ends. Germline CDR1 is LGHNA and CDR2 is YNFKEQ. For the CDR3, the DNA is TGTGCCAGCAGCCATGAAGACCCGCCCTCCTACAATGAGCAGTTCTTC. Translated, it gives CASSHEDPPSYNEQFF.

The chain has TRBV12-3 or TRBV12-4 and TRBJ1-1; unclear D gene. The CDR3 runs to 12 residues. The germline V and J ends were trimmed by 6 bases and 4 bases, with 9 bases remaining between them. The CDR3 DNA sequence: TGTGCCAGCAGGAGGGAGGCCACTGAAGCTTTCTTT. Translation gives CASRREATEAFF.

The chain recombines TRBV5-1 with TRBJ1-2; D is possibly TRBD1 (6 bases). CDR1 SGHRS and CDR2 YFSETQ come from the germline V gene. The CDR3 covers 14 residues. With 7 bases removed from V and 0 bases from J, the gap between germline ends came to 13 bases. CDR3 nucleotide sequence: TGCGCCAGCGGGAGGACAGAGACTAACTATGGCTACACCTTC. Translating gives CASGRTETNYGYTF.

The rearrangement uses TRBV6-2 or TRBV6-3 and TRBJ1-5; tentative D call: TRBD1 (5 bases). V shed 0 bases and J shed 2 bases, with 17 bases lying between them. The CDR3 consists of 18 residues. Germline loops: CDR1 MNHEY, CDR2 SVGEGT. CDR3: CASSYSMGLGGGNQPQHF. CDR3 sequence (DNA): TGTGCCAGCAGTTACTCGATGGGGTTGGGGGGGGGCAATCAGCCCCAGCATTTT.

V is TRBV11-3 and J is TRBJ1-2; 9 positions match TRBD1. Germline values: CDR1 SGHNT, CDR2 YENEEA. V trimming: 5 bases; J trimming: 6 bases; junction bases outside the gene matches: 7. This CDR3 has 14 amino acids. CDR3 amino acids: CASSPDRGDNGYTF. CDR3 sequence (DNA): TGTGCCAGCAGCCCGGACAGGGGAGATAATGGCTACACCTTC.

This clone was counted a single time. The chain couples TRBV5-1 to TRBJ2-3; D is unresolved. Trimming removed 0 bases from V and 3 bases from J, with 17 bases in between. The length of the CDR3 is 17 residues. Germline CDR1 reads SGHRS; CDR2 reads YFSETQ. Here the CDR3 DNA reads TGCGCCAGCAGCTTGGTTGGTCTAGGGCTTCGGACAGATACGCAGTATTTT. Amino acids: CASSLVGLGLRTDTQYF.

This chain joins TRBV19 and TRBJ1-1, with D possibly matching TRBD1 (6 bases). The CDR3 covers 15 residues. The germline V and J ends were trimmed by 3 bases and 1 base, with 12 bases remaining between them. The germline gives CDR1 LNHDA, CDR2 SQIVND (reference sequence). This CDR3 reads CASSMYQGKNTEAFF. DNA for the CDR3: TGTGCCAGTAGTATGTATCAGGGGAAGAACACTGAAGCTTTCTTT. Looking up the rest from reference TRBV19 and TRBJ1-1 gives the full variable domain: DGGITQSPKYLFRKEGQNVTLSCEQNLNHDAMYWYRQDPGQGLRLIYYSQIVNDFQKGDIAEGYSVSREKKESFPLTVTSAQKNPTAFYLCASSMYQGKNTEAFFGQGTRLTVV.

In this sample, this clone turned up once. The chain combines TRBV10-3 with TRBJ1-6, with D possibly matching TRBD1 (6 bases). Between the trimmed V and J ends, which lost 6 bases and 5 bases, there was a span of 23 bases. The germline V gene has CDR1 ENHRY and CDR2 SYGVKD. This CDR3 region has 18 residues. CDR3 in DNA: TGTGCCATCAGGCGGGCCAGCGGGGGCCTTGGGAATAATTCACCCCTCCACTTT. Amino acid sequence: CAIRRASGGLGNNSPLHF.

As DNA, the CDR3 is TGTGCCAGCAGTTTGGGGCAGGGAGGAGATACGCAGTATTTT. Translated: CASSLGQGGDTQYF. The rearrangement links TRBV28 to TRBJ2-3; TRBD2 might be the D (6 bases). Germline CDR1 is MDHEN and CDR2 is SYDVKM. V shed 3 bases and J shed 5 bases, with 12 bases lying between them. The CDR3 sequence is 14 residues long.

Only one count was recorded for this clone. The rearrangement uses TRBV2 and TRBJ2-2; TRBD1 matches 7 bases. Germline V lookup: CDR1 SNHLY, CDR2 FYNNEI. This CDR3 contains 18 residues. The ends lost 3 bases at V and 5 bases at J; junction bases unmatched: 15. CDR3 in amino acids: CASSDPGTNLRGTGELFF. The CDR3 coding sequence is TGTGCCAGCAGTGACCCCGGGACAAACCTCAGGGGGACCGGGGAGCTGTTTTTT.

This clone turned up a few times. Written as DNA, the CDR3 is TGTGCCAGCAGTTTATCCTCAGGGTTGGGCTCCTATAATTCACCCCTCCACTTT. This gives the protein CASSLSSGLGSYNSPLHF. This rearrangement joins TRBV28 to TRBJ1-6, with a possible D match to TRBD1 (5 bases). Germline V gene lookup returns CDR1 MDHEN and CDR2 SYDVKM. V was trimmed by 1 base and J by 0 bases, leaving 13 bases between them. There are 18 residues in the CDR3.

The CDR3 DNA reads TGTACCACCCTCACCGACGGGCGGACGAACACTGAAGCTTTCTTT. It encodes CTTLTDGRTNTEAFF. The chain is built from TRBV10-3 and TRBJ1-1; unclear D gene. This CDR3 region has 15 residues. CDR1 and CDR2 (germline): ENHRY, SYGVKD.

V is TRBV21-1 and J is TRBJ2-2; the table's D call TRBD1 went unverified against the DNA. TRBV21-1 is given as a pseudogene. The CDR3 runs 15 residues. The DNA of the CDR3 is TGTGCCAGCAGCAAAAGACAGGGTAACACCGGGGAGCTGTTTTTT. Translating it yields CASSKRQGNTGELFF.

This clone has only one observation. The gene calls are TRBV4-1 and TRBJ1-3; 7 nucleotides agree with TRBD1. The V segment lost 4 bases and the J segment 0 bases; nucleotides outside the gene matches: 6. CDR1 MGHRA and CDR2 YSYEKL come from the germline V gene. The CDR3 sequence is 16 residues long. The CDR3 loop reads CASSLRDSSSGNTIYF. The CDR3 DNA reads TGCGCCAGCAGCCTCCGGGACAGCAGCTCTGGAAACACCATATATTTT.